This TCR beta chain was retrieved from a study of CD4 T cells in relation to SARS-CoV-2 and coronaviruses. Study-level points and caveats: No crossreactivity against non-spike viral proteins was tested here.

Germline-derived CDR1 and CDR2 are KGHSH and LQKENI. The CDR3 has 13 residues. V lost 6 bases, J lost 5 bases, and 4 bases stayed unmatched. Naive and memory CD4+ T cell DNA was deep-sequenced without culture. This table comes from immunoSEQ multiplex PCR, and its TCRdb copy is limited to in-frame clones, with some not included. Of tens of thousands of clones listed, about 95% are singletons. This clone has a handful of counts. As yet, its antigen is unknown. In the same sample, other DNA sequences code for this CDR3. The unexposed donors gave CD4+ T cells in about 2011-2019, prior to COVID-19. The clonotype was recovered from a human donor in good health. The sequenced sample was naive CD4+ T cells from PBMCs. As for subset: naive CD4+ T cells isolated by negative enrichment. The chain combines TRBV18 with TRBJ1-5; 7 bases align to TRBD1. The CDR3 DNA reads TGTGCCAGCTCGCCCGACAGGGATCAGCCCCAGCATTTT. This encodes CASSPDRDQPQHF.